This T cell receptor (beta chain) was observed in a study of blood T cell repertoires in COVID-19 (dated by TCRdb to 2018 to 2021). As for the study more broadly: The collaborator samples originated in the United States, Italy and Spain and spanned the acute and convalescent phases of COVID-19. The sample metadata nearly always contained a de-identified subject ID, COVID-19 status, age in years and sex. The prospective study material was composed of cDNA or gDNA derived from T cells, B-cell-depleted T cells, or PBMCs. The repertoires were released in a freely available public database meant as a resource for research on the immune response to SARS-CoV-2. Where available, HLA class I and class II types were obtained from metadata supplied by the sample provider rather than from assay-based typing. Samples came from the ongoing ImmuneRACE study (first 160 participants) plus 1,254 subjects from 6 global collaborators. The dataset comprised deeply sampled blood TCRbeta repertoires from subjects exposed to, actively infected with, or recovered from COVID-19.

General study outcomes and caveats: The amount of clinical and demographic metadata varied by source and participant and was provided uncurated.

This clone appeared a single time. Its recognized antigen is unknown. No qualities accompany the bases; no much larger clone lies one base away. From its cysteine to its phenylalanine, the CDR3 spans 13 amino acids. Only the CDR3 part of the read is kept: 39 bases, read in frame from the first base. V is shortened by 6 bases, J by 2 bases, and the region joining them spans 9 bases. TCRbeta CDR3 regions were amplified from genomic DNA by means of the immunoSEQ Assay, a bias-controlled multiplex PCR. Regarding the original processing steps: Nucleated cell counts per sample were estimated from amplification of reference gene primers within the assay. Sequence reads were collapsed and filtered to measure the absolute abundance of every unique TCRbeta CDR3 rearrangement. Productive Simpson clonality was computed per sample as the square root of Simpson's diversity index over productive rearrangements. TCRdb retrieved this table from immuneACCESS and kept in-frame rearrangements only. Not all clones are present; in checked studies, unresolved V genes account for under half, and no reason is known for the remainder. V, J and clone size were drawn from that table, and D and trimming were deduced from the DNA. The sample has some 110,000 clones on record, roughly 75% of them singletons. The ten top clones hold approximately 16% of the sample.

The collaborating institutions used their own protocols to collect whole blood in K2EDTA tubes. For TCRbeta analysis, collaborators shipped samples in one of three forms: frozen whole blood, isolated PBMCs, or DNA extracted from either of those sample types. The sequence was obtained from a man aged 60-69 years with active or convalescent COVID-19. Rearrangement joined TRBV12-3 or TRBV12-4 to TRBJ2-3, with the identity of the D gene unclear. Sequences were obtained from peripheral blood. The DNA sequence is as follows: TGTGCCAGCAGCCACACCGACACAGATACGCAGTATTTT. Its coded protein is CASSHTDTDTQYF.